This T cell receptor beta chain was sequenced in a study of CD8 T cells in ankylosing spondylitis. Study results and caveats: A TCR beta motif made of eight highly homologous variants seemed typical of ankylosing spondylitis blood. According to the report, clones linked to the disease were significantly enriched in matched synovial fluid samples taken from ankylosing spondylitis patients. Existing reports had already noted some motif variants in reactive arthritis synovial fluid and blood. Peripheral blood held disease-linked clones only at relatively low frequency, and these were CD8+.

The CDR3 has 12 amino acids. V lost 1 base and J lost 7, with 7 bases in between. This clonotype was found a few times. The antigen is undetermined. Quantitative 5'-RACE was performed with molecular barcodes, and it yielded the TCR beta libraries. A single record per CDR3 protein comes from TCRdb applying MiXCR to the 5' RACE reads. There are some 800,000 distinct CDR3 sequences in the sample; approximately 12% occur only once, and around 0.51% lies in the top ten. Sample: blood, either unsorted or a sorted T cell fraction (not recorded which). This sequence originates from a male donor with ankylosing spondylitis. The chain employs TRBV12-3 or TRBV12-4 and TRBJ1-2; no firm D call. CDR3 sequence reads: CASSLDVGGYTF. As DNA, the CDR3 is TGTGCCAGCAGTTTAGACGTCGGTGGCTACACCTTC.